The 23 T cell receptor beta chains below were found in one sample sequenced in a study of blood T cell repertoires in COVID-19. Some clones are missing from TCRdb's copy, which holds only in-frame ones; the method was immunoSEQ multiplex PCR. The profile shows 130,000 to 150,000 clones, 84% of them singletons. Sequencing was performed on peripheral blood. Receptors originate from a human donor in a cohort sampled during active COVID-19.

The gene calls are TRBV28 and TRBJ1-2; 7 bases align to TRBD1. This CDR3 is built from 14 residues. Losses at the gene ends were 5 bases for V and 8 bases for J; bases not matched to a gene: 11. The germline gives CDR1 MDHEN, CDR2 SYDVKM. In DNA, the CDR3 is TGTGCCAGCAGTATGGGACAGTATGTTCGGGGCTACACCTTC. As protein: CASSMGQYVRGYTF.

The rearrangement uses TRBV27 and TRBJ1-5; 7 nucleotides line up with TRBD1. CDR1 MNHEY and CDR2 SMNVEV come from the germline V gene (reference sequence). The CDR3 spans 14 residues. Trimming at V came to 6 bases and at J to 4 bases, leaving 6 bases not matched to a gene. This chain's CDR3 is CASSTQGPNQPQHF. The CDR3 bases are TGTGCCAGCAGCACACAGGGGCCTAATCAGCCCCAGCATTTT.

The chain recombines TRBV9 with TRBJ1-3; no firm D call. The CDR3 spans 18 residues. Looked up from germline, CDR1 is SGDLS and CDR2 is YYNGEE. The V end lost 4 bases, the J end lost 1 base, and 21 bases lay between the germline ends. CDR3 in DNA: TGTGCCAGCAGCCCAGGCCGAGTGCGATACGGATCTGGAAACACCATATATTTT. Amino acids: CASSPGRVRYGSGNTIYF. The whole variable domain, remainder taken from reference TRBV9 and TRBJ1-3, is DSGVTQTPKHLITATGQRVTLRCSPRSGDLSVYWYQQSLDQGLQFLIQYYNGEERAKGNILERFSAQQFPDLHSELNLSSLELGDSALYFCASSPGRVRYGSGNTIYFGEGSWLTVV.

The chain has TRBV6-6 and TRBJ2-6, with 9 bases aligning to TRBD1. The CDR3 consists of 23 residues. Trimming at V came to 6 bases and at J to 0 bases, leaving 24 bases not matched to a gene. Germline-derived CDR1 and CDR2 are MNHNY and SVGAGI (reference sequence). The CDR3 bases are TGTGCCAGCAGCTTACAGGGTTTAGTAGGGACAGGGTTATGGCCCTCTGGGGCCAACGTCCTGACTTTC. Translating it yields CASSLQGLVGTGLWPSGANVLTF.

V and J are TRBV10-3 and TRBJ2-3; 13 nucleotides line up with TRBD2. CDR1 is ENHRY and CDR2 is SYGVKD in the germline V gene. Losses at the gene ends were 3 bases for V and 4 bases for J; bases not matched to a gene: 7. The CDR3 extends over 17 amino acids. DNA of the CDR3: TGTGCCATCAGTGACCCTGGACTAGCGGGGGATGCAGATACGCAGTATTTT. The encoded protein is CAISDPGLAGDADTQYF.

This chain uses TRBV6-6 with TRBJ1-2; no definite D call. Germline loops: CDR1 MNHNY, CDR2 SVGAGI (reference sequence). Between the trimmed V and J ends, which lost 2 bases and 8 bases, there was a span of 3 bases. The CDR3 length is 10 residues. CDR3: CASSYGGYTF. The CDR3 bases are TGTGCCAGCAGTTACGGCGGCTACACCTTC.

The chain uses TRBV30 and TRBJ2-5; the match to TRBD1 covers 10 bases. This CDR3 is 14 amino acids long. Germline CDR1 and CDR2: GTSNPN and SVGIG (reference sequence). The J segment lost 4 bases and the V segment lost 4 bases, leaving 6 bases of the junction unmatched. The CDR3 spells CAWTPRDRGETQYF. The CDR3 DNA reads TGTGCCTGGACCCCCCGGGACAGGGGAGAGACCCAGTACTTC. The full variable domain, completed using reference TRBV30 and TRBJ2-5, is SQTIHQWPATLVQPVGSPLSLECTVEGTSNPNLYWYRQAAGRGLQLLFYSVGIGQISSEVPQNLSASRPQDRQFILSSKKLLLSDSGFYLCAWTPRDRGETQYFGPGTRLLVL.

DNA of the CDR3: TGCGCCAGCAGCATGGACGGGAACTATGGCTACACCTTC. Protein product: CASSMDGNYGYTF. The chain joins TRBV5-1 to TRBJ1-2; D is ambiguous. The CDR3 is 13 residues long. The germline V gene encodes CDR1 SGHRS and CDR2 YFSETQ. Trimming took 4 bases from V and 2 from J, leaving 9 bases between them.

This clone was detected only once. The chain recombines TRBV7-6 with TRBJ2-3; tentatively, D is TRBD1 (5 bases). Trimming left V 5 bases short and J 2 bases short, with 14 bases between. The CDR3 totals 15 residues. The germline CDR1 and CDR2 sequences are SGHVS and FNYEAQ. The CDR3 DNA reads TGTGCCAGCAGCCCAAGGGGTTCTTACACAGATACGCAGTATTTT. Translated: CASSPRGSYTDTQYF.

This clone was observed a handful of times. V is TRBV21-1 and J is TRBJ1-3; the listed D gene, TRBD1, was not tested against the DNA. TRBV21-1 is deemed a pseudogene. The CDR3 runs 12 residues. In nucleotides, the CDR3 is TGTCAGGGCAGGGCCTCTGGAAACACCATATATTTT. It specifies CQGRASGNTIYF.

There are a few counts of this clone. The gene calls are TRBV5-1 and TRBJ1-5; 10 bases line up with TRBD1. The CDR3 has 14 residues. CDR1 is SGHRS, CDR2 YFSETQ, per germline. The trim removed 3 bases at V and 8 bases at J, leaving 5 bases unmatched. The CDR3 DNA is TGCGCCAGCAGCTGGGGGACAGGGGACGAGCCCCAGCATTTT. Protein: CASSWGTGDEPQHF.

This clone was seen a few times. In DNA, the CDR3 is TGTGCCAGCAGTTACGAGGGTAACTATGGCTACACCTTC. Protein: CASSYEGNYGYTF. V and J are TRBV6-2 or TRBV6-3 and TRBJ1-2, with D unclear. V lost 2 bases to trimming and J lost 1 base, with 5 bases between them. This CDR3 region has 13 residues. Germline V gene lookup returns CDR1 MNHEY and CDR2 SVGEGT.

The rearrangement uses TRBV28 and TRBJ2-7; TRBD1 matches 10 bases. Germline V gene data show CDR1 as MDHEN and CDR2 as SYDVKM. V was pared by 3 bases and J by 6 bases, with 5 bases of the junction left unmatched. The CDR3 length is 14 residues. The CDR3: CASSLTGGSSEQYF. CDR3 nucleotide sequence: TGTGCCAGCAGTTTGACAGGGGGCTCGTCCGAGCAGTACTTC. Full variable domain (remainder filled in from reference TRBV28 and TRBJ2-7): DVKVTQSSRYLVKRTGEKVFLECVQDMDHENMFWYRQDPGLGLRLIYFSYDVKMKEKGDIPEGYSVSREKKERFSLILESASTNQTSMYLCASSLTGGSSEQYFGPGTRLTVT.

The V and J genes are TRBV7-2 and TRBJ2-7, with 7 bases fitting TRBD1. V trimming: 4 bases; J trimming: 2 bases; junction bases outside the gene matches: 8. The CDR3 runs 15 residues. The germline V gene encodes CDR1 SGHTA and CDR2 FQGNSA. CDR3 amino acids: CASSYTGTVTYEQYF. CDR3 sequence (DNA): TGTGCCAGCAGCTACACCGGGACAGTCACCTACGAGCAGTACTTC.

This clone was seen once. The J gene is TRBJ1-1, the V gene TRBV18; D is uncertain. Germline CDR1 is KGHSH and CDR2 is LQKENI. The length of the CDR3 is 15 residues. Trimming pared 0 bases from V and 1 base from J, leaving 9 bases between. CDR3 in DNA: TGTGCCAGCTCACCACCTGGAGGGTCGAACACTGAAGCTTTCTTT. This codes for CASSPPGGSNTEAFF.

This rearrangement joins TRBV5-1 to TRBJ1-2; weak D call: TRBD1 (6 bases). Trimming stripped 7 bases from V and 7 bases from J, with 23 bases between. CDR1 SGHRS and CDR2 YFSETQ come from the germline V gene. The CDR3 is 15 residues long. The CDR3 DNA follows: TGCGCCAGCGGGGACCGCCCGGGACAACTAACTGGCTACACCTTC. This gives the protein CASGDRPGQLTGYTF.

This chain connects TRBV7-6 to TRBJ2-2; D uncertain. In germline, CDR1 is SGHVS, CDR2 FNYEAQ. This CDR3 spans 11 amino acids. V lost 10 bases, J lost 4 bases, and 7 bases lay in between. CDR3 coding DNA: TGTGCCACCTATGGCACCGGGGAGCTGTTTTTT. This gives the protein CATYGTGELFF.

The CDR3 nucleotides read TGTGCCAGCAGCCTGACAGTGCGCACTGAAGCTTTCTTT. Protein product: CASSLTVRTEAFF. This sequence joins TRBV6-2 or TRBV6-3 and TRBJ1-1, with a possible D match to TRBD1 (5 bases). The CDR3 spans 13 residues. The V and J ends lost 6 bases and 4 bases respectively, with 12 bases between them. Germline-derived CDR1 and CDR2 are MNHEY and SVGEGT.

The chain joins TRBV5-6 to TRBJ1-3; D remains ambiguous. Trimming cost V 5 bases and J 3 bases, with 6 bases left between them. The CDR3 has 12 residues. The V gene's germline CDR1 is SGHDT and CDR2 YYEEEE. The DNA for the CDR3 is TGTGCCAGCAGGGCAGGTGGAAACACCATATATTTT. Its translation is CASRAGGNTIYF.

The rearrangement uses TRBV2 and TRBJ2-5; a weak D match, TRBD1 (6 bases). Germline CDR1 is SNHLY and CDR2 is FYNNEI. V lost 6 bases, J lost 2 bases, and 13 bases lay in between. This CDR3 contains 14 residues. This CDR3 is CASSAQGAQETQYF. The DNA of the CDR3 is TGTGCCAGCAGCGCACAGGGAGCGCAAGAGACCCAGTACTTC.

CDR3 coding DNA: TGCGCCAGCAGCCAAATGACTAGCGGGTTTAGCACAGATACGCAGTATTTT. It encodes CASSQMTSGFSTDTQYF. V usage is TRBV4-1 and J usage is TRBJ2-3; 10 nucleotides agree with TRBD2. The CDR3 has 17 residues. In germline, CDR1 is MGHRA, CDR2 YSYEKL. Trimming at V came to 2 bases and at J to 0 bases, leaving 5 bases not matched to a gene.

The chain links TRBV25-1 to TRBJ2-5; 7 bases are shared with TRBD2. The CDR3 runs to 14 residues. CDR1 is MGHDK, CDR2 SYGVNS, per germline. With 3 bases clipped from V and 5 bases from J, the junction kept 6 bases outside the gene matches. The CDR3 DNA sequence: TGTGCCAGCAGTGAGGGGGGGGTTTGGGAGACCCAGTACTTC. Residues: CASSEGGVWETQYF.

The chain uses TRBV6-5 and TRBJ1-4; possibly TRBD1 for D (6 bases). The CDR3 loop spans 16 amino acids. The germline gives CDR1 MNHEY, CDR2 SVGAGI. The V end was cut by 2 bases, the J end by 2 bases, with 12 bases between. CDR3 sequence: CASSYGAGVTNEKLFF. The CDR3 DNA sequence: TGTGCCAGCAGTTACGGGGCAGGGGTCACTAATGAAAAACTGTTTTTT.